The clone carrying this T cell receptor beta chain has just one count. Its antigen is currently unknown. Germline V gives CDR1 SNHLY, CDR2 FYNNEI. This CDR3 contains 13 residues. V was cut by 4 bases and J by 2 bases, with 8 bases left in between. The data stem from a study of PD-L1 blockade in urothelial cancer. Whole-study findings and limits: Clonality of blood TCR below the median before treatment predicted better survival.

Only in-frame clones appear in the TCRdb table, and some are missing; sequencing was by immunoSEQ multiplex PCR. Among about 100,000 clones listed, around 82% were seen once. Anywhere from 1 to 8 samples came from each patient, spanning pretreatment and on-treatment. The sample here was PBMCs, taken around atezolizumab (anti-PD-L1) treatment. The receptor comes from a middle-aged man with urothelial cancer. The genes are TRBV2 and TRBJ1-2; D is possibly TRBD1 (5 bases). The chain's CDR3 is CASSVSGNYGYTF. The CDR3, as DNA: TGTGCCAGCAGTGTATCAGGGAACTATGGCTACACCTTC.